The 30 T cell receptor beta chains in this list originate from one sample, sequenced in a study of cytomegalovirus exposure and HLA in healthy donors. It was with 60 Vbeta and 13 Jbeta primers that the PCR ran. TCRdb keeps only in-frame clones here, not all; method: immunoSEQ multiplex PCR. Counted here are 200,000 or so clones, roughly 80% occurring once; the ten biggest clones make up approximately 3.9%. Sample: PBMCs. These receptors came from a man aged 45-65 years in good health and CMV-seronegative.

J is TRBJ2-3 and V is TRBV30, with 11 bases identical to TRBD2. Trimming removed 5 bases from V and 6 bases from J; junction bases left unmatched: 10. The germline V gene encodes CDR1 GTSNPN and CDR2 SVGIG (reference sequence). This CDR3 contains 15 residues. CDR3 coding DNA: TGTGCCTGGGGGCCCCCTAGCGGGGGGTGGGATACGCAGTATTTT. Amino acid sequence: CAWGPPSGGWDTQYF.

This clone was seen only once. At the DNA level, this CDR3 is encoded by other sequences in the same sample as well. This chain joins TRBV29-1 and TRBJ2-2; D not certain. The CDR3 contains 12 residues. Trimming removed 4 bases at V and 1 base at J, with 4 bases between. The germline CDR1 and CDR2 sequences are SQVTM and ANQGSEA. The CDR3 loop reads CSVGLNTGELFF. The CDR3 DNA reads TGCAGCGTTGGGCTGAACACCGGGGAGCTGTTTTTT.

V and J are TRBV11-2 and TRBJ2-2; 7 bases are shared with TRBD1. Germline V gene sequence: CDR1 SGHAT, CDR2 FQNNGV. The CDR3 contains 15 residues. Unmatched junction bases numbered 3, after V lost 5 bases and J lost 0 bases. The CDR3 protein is CASSPGTANTGELFF. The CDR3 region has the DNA TGTGCCAGCAGCCCCGGGACAGCGAACACCGGGGAGCTGTTTTTT.

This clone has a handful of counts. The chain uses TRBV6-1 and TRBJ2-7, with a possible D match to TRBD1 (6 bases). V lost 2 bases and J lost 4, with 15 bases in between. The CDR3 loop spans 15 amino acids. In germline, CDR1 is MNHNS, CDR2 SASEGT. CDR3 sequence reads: CASSEQLDSYYEQYF. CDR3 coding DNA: TGTGCCAGCAGTGAACAGTTGGACAGCTATTACGAGCAGTACTTC.

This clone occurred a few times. CDR3 coding DNA: TGTGCCAGCAGCTTATCGGGGGGTTTGGACATTCAGTACTTC. It yields the protein CASSLSGGLDIQYF. The rearrangement uses TRBV7-2 and TRBJ2-4, with 7 nucleotides matching TRBD2. The CDR3 spans 14 residues. Trimming took 2 bases from V and 8 from J; bases not matched to a gene: 6. Germline CDR1 and CDR2: SGHTA and FQGNSA.

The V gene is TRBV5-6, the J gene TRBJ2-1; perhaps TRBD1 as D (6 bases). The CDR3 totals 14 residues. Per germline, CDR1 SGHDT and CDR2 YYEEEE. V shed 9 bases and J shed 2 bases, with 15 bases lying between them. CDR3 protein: CATGSGDPYNEQFF. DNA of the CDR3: TGTGCCACCGGCTCAGGGGACCCCTACAATGAGCAGTTCTTC.

DNA of the CDR3: TGTGCCAGCAGCTTCAACTCCAGGGGCGGGACTGAAGCTTTCTTT. It yields the protein CASSFNSRGGTEAFF. The chain couples TRBV11-2 to TRBJ1-1, with a weak D call TRBD1 (6 bases). CDR3 size: 15 residues. V was cut by 3 bases and J by 5 bases, with 16 bases left in between. Germline-derived CDR1 and CDR2 are SGHAT and FQNNGV.

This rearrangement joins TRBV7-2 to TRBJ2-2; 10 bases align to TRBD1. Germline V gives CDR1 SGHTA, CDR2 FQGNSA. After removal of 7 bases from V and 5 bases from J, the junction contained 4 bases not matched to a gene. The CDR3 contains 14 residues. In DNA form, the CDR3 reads TGTGCCAGCACCTCGGACAGGGGGACCGGGGAGCTGTTTTTT. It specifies CASTSDRGTGELFF.

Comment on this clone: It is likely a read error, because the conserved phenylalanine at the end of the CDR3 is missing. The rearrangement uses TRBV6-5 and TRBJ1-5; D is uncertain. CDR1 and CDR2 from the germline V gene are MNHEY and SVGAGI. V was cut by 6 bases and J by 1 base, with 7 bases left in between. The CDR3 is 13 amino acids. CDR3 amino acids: CASRPDSNQPQHS. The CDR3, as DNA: TGTGCCAGCAGACCCGACAGCAATCAGCCCCAGCATTCT.

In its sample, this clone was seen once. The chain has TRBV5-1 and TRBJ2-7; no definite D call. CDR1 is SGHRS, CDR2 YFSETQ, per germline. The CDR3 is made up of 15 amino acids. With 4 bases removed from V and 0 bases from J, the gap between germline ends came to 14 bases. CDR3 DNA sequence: TGCGCCAGCAGCCCGACCAATGGGCACTCCTACGAGCAGTACTTC. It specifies CASSPTNGHSYEQYF.

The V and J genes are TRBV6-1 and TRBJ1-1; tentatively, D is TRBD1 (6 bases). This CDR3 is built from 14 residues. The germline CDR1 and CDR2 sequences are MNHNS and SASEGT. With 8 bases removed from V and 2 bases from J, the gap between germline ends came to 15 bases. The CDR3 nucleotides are TGTGCCAGCTGGGAGGGGGTATTAAACACTGAAGCTTTCTTT. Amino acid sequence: CASWEGVLNTEAFF.

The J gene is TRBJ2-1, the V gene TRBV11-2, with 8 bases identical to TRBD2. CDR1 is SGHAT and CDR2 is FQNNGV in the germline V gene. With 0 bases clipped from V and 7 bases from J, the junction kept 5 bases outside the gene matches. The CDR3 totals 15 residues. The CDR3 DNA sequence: TGTGCCAGCAGCTTAGACGGGGGGGCCGGTAATGAGCAGTTCTTC. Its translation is CASSLDGGAGNEQFF.

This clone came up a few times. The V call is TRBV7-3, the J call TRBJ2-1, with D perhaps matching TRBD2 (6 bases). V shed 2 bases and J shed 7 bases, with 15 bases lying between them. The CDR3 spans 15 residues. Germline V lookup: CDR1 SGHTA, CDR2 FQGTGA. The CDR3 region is CASSLAGSAWNEQFF. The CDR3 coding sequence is TGTGCCAGCAGCTTAGCGGGATCAGCCTGGAATGAGCAGTTCTTC.

CDR3 residues: CASSFQGIGAGELFF. As DNA, the CDR3 is TGTGCCAGCAGCTTTCAGGGTATTGGCGCCGGGGAGCTGTTTTTT. The V gene is TRBV13, the J gene TRBJ2-2, with D possibly TRBD1 on 5 matching bases. This CDR3 spans 15 amino acids. Germline assignment: CDR1 PRHDT and CDR2 FYEKMQ (reference sequence). With 3 bases removed from V and 6 bases from J, the gap between germline ends came to 14 bases.

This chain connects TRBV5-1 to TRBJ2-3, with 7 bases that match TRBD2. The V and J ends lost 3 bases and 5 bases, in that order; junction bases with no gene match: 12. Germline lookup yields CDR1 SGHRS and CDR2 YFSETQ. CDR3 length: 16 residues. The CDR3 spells CASSSSLGGEGDTQYF. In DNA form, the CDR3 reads TGCGCCAGCAGCTCATCGTTGGGGGGGGAGGGAGATACGCAGTATTTT.

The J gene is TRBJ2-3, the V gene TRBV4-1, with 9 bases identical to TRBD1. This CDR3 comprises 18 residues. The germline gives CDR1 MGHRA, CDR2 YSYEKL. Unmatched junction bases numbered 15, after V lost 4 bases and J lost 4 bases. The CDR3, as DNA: TGCGCCAGCAGCCCTCTAGGGTCGGGACAGGGTGTAGCAGATACGCAGTATTTT. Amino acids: CASSPLGSGQGVADTQYF.

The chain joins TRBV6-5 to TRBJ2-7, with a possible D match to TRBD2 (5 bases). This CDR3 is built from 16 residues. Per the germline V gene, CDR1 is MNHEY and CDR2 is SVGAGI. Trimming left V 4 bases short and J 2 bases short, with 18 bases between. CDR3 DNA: TGTGCCAGCAGTTTTGAGCGGCGCGCGGTCACCTACGAGCAGTACTTC. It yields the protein CASSFERRAVTYEQYF.

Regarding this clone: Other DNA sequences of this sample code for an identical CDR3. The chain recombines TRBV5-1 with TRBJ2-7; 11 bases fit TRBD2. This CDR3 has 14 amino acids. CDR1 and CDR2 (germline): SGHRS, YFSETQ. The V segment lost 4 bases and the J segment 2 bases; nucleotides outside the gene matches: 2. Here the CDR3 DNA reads TGCGCCAGCAGCAGTAGCGGGGGGGCCTACGAGCAGTACTTC. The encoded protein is CASSSSGGAYEQYF.

CDR3: CASSRGSGQGESYEQYF. For the CDR3, the DNA is TGTGCCAGCAGTAGAGGAAGTGGACAGGGGGAGTCTTACGAGCAGTACTTC. The chain employs TRBV2 and TRBJ2-5; 10 bases agree with TRBD1. The J call may be mistaken, given a closer DNA end match to TRBJ2-7. The CDR3 sequence is 17 residues long. Per germline, CDR1 SNHLY and CDR2 FYNNEI.

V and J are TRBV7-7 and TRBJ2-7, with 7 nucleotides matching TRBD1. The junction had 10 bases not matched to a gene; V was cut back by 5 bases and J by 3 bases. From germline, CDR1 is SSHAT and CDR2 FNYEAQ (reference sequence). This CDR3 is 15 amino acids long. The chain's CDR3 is CASSINRGPFYEQYF. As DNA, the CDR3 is TGTGCCAGCAGCATTAACAGGGGACCGTTCTACGAGCAGTACTTC.

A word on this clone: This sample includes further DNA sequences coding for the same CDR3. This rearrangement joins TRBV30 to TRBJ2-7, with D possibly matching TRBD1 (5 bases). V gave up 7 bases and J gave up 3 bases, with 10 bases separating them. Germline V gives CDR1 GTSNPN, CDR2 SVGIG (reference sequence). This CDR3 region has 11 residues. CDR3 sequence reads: CAFARDYEQYF. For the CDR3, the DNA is TGTGCCTTCGCCAGGGACTACGAGCAGTACTTC. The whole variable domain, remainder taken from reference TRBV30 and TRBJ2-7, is SQTIHQWPATLVQPVGSPLSLECTVEGTSNPNLYWYRQAAGRGLQLLFYSVGIGQISSEVPQNLSASRPQDRQFILSSKKLLLSDSGFYLCAFARDYEQYFGPGTRLTVT.

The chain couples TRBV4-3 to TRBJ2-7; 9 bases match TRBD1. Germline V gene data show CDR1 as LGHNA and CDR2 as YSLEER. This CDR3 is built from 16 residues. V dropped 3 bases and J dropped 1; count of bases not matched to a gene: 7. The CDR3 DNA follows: TGCGCCAGCAGCCACCCGGGACAGGGTTTTTCCTACGAGCAGTACTTC. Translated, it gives CASSHPGQGFSYEQYF.

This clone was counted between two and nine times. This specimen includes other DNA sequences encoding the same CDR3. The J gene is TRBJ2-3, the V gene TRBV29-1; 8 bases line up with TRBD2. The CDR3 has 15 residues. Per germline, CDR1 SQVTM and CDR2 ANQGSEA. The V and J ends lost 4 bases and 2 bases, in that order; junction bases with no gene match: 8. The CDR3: CSVGLRAGVTDTQYF. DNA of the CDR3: TGCAGCGTTGGACTCAGAGCGGGGGTCACAGATACGCAGTATTTT.

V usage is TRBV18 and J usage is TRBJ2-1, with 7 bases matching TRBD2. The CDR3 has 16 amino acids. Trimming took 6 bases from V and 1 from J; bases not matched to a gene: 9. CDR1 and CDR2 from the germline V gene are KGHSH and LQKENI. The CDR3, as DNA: TGTGCCAGCTCTGAAGAAGCGGGGTTTTCCTACAATGAGCAGTTCTTC. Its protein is CASSEEAGFSYNEQFF.

CDR3 protein: CASSVRGTGEETQYF. In nucleotides, the CDR3 is TGTGCCAGCAGCGTTAGGGGGACAGGGGAAGAGACCCAGTACTTC. This chain joins TRBV9 and TRBJ2-5, with 10 bases lining up with TRBD1. The germline gives CDR1 SGDLS, CDR2 YYNGEE. V lost 2 bases and J lost 3; bases outside the gene matches: 4. The length of the CDR3 is 15 residues. Looking up the rest from reference TRBV9 and TRBJ2-5 gives the full variable domain: DSGVTQTPKHLITATGQRVTLRCSPRSGDLSVYWYQQSLDQGLQFLIQYYNGEERAKGNILERFSAQQFPDLHSELNLSSLELGDSALYFCASSVRGTGEETQYFGPGTRLLVL.

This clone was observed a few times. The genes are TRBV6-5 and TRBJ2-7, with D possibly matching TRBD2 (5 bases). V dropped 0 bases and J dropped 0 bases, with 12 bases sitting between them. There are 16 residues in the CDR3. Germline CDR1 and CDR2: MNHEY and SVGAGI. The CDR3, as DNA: TGTGCCAGCAGTTACTCGAGGGCGGCAAGCTCCTACGAGCAGTACTTC. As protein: CASSYSRAASSYEQYF.

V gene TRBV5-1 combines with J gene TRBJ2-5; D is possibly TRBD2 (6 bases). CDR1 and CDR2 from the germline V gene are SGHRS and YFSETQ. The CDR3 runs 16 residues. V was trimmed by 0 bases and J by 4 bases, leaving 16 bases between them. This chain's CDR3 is CASSLARLGTGETQYF. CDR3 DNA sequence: TGCGCCAGCAGCTTGGCCAGGTTAGGGACTGGAGAGACCCAGTACTTC.

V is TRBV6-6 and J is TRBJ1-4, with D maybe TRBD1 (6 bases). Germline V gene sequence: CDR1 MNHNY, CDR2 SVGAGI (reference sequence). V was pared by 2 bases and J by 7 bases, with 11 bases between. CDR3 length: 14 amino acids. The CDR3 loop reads CASSYKGVAEKLFF. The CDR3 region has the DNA TGTGCCAGCAGTTACAAGGGGGTGGCTGAAAAACTGTTTTTT.

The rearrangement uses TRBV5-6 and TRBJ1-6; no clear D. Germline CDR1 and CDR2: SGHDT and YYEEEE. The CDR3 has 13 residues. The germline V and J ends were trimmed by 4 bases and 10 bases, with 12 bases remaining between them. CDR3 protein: CASSNTEISPLHF. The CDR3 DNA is TGTGCCAGCAGCAATACAGAGATCTCACCCCTCCACTTT.

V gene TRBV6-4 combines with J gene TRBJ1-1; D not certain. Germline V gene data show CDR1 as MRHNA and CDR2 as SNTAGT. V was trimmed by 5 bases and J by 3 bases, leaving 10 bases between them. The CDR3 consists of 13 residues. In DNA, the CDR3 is TGTGCCAGCAGTAAAGAGATGGACACTGAAGCTTTCTTT. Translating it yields CASSKEMDTEAFF.